The 12 T cell receptor beta chains listed next were all sequenced from one sample in a study of T cell responses to AZD1222 COVID-19 vaccine. Sequenced by immunoSEQ multiplex PCR; TCRdb stores in-frame clones only, minus some. The data contain roughly 60,000 clones, roughly 84% of them seen just once; the ten biggest clones take up roughly 20%. The sequenced sample was peripheral blood, obtained on day 0 of AZD1222 vaccination. Receptors were obtained from an adult in good health.

This chain uses TRBV7-9 with TRBJ2-7; D gene ambiguous. Germline CDR1 reads SEHNR; CDR2 reads FQNEAQ (reference sequence). V shed 1 base and J shed 1 base, with 5 bases lying between them. This CDR3 contains 13 residues. The CDR3 DNA reads TGTGCCAGCAGCTTAGAGGAGTCCTACGAGCAGTACTTC. Translating gives CASSLEESYEQYF.

This clone was counted only a few times. J is TRBJ1-2 and V is TRBV6-5; D is uncertain. Per germline, CDR1 MNHEY and CDR2 SVGAGI. The CDR3 totals 16 residues. V gave up 0 bases and J gave up 5 bases, with 16 bases separating them. CDR3 sequence reads: CASSYSKSTAYYGYTF. The DNA for the CDR3 is TGTGCCAGCAGTTACTCGAAGTCGACCGCGTATTATGGCTACACCTTC.

The chain carries TRBV7-2 and TRBJ2-3; D is undetermined. Germline CDR1 SGHTA, CDR2 FQGNSA. The CDR3 length is 13 residues. V was trimmed by 4 bases and J by 0 bases, leaving 5 bases between them. The CDR3 spells CASSSASTDTQYF. CDR3 nucleotides: TGTGCCAGCAGCTCAGCTAGCACAGATACGCAGTATTTT.

The V and J genes are TRBV28 and TRBJ1-1; no clear D. Trimming took off 6 bases at V and 6 bases at J, with 8 bases between the two ends. This CDR3 comprises 11 residues. Germline CDR1 and CDR2: MDHEN and SYDVKM. CDR3: CASRRVAEAFF. In nucleotides, the CDR3 is TGTGCCAGCAGACGGGTGGCTGAAGCTTTCTTT.

The chain has TRBV18 and TRBJ2-7; D is possibly TRBD2 (5 bases). The V and J ends lost 3 bases and 3 bases respectively, with 6 bases between them. Looked up from germline, CDR1 is KGHSH and CDR2 is LQKENI. The CDR3 runs 12 residues. This CDR3 reads CASSPTSYEQYF. As DNA, the CDR3 is TGTGCCAGCTCACCCACTAGCTACGAGCAGTACTTC.

V gene TRBV7-9 combines with J gene TRBJ2-7; TRBD2 agrees at 12 bases. Germline CDR1 and CDR2: SEHNR and FQNEAQ (reference sequence). The junction had 6 bases not matched to a gene; V was cut back by 5 bases and J by 4 bases. This CDR3 comprises 15 residues. CDR3 sequence (DNA): TGTGCCAGCAGCCTGACTAGCGGGAGTAAGTACGAGCAGTACTTC. This encodes CASSLTSGSKYEQYF.

This clone has a handful of counts. V is TRBV7-8 and J is TRBJ2-3; tentative D call: TRBD2 (6 bases). The CDR3 length is 13 residues. Germline values: CDR1 SGHVS, CDR2 FQNEAQ. The V end lost 5 bases, the J end lost 5 bases, and 11 bases lay between the germline ends. CDR3 in DNA: TGTGCCAGCAGCCCGGCGGGATTAGATACGCAGTATTTT. Residues: CASSPAGLDTQYF. Filled out from reference TRBV7-8 and TRBJ2-3, the complete variable domain reads GAGVSQSPRYKVAKRGQDVALRCDPISGHVSLFWYQQALGQGPEFLTYFQNEAQLDKSGLPSDRFFAERPEGSVSTLKIQRTQQEDSAVYLCASSPAGLDTQYFGPGTRLTVL.

The rearrangement joins TRBV12-3 or TRBV12-4 to TRBJ2-7; D is unclear. V was shortened by 4 bases and J by 0 bases, with 7 bases between the two germline ends. The CDR3 is made up of 13 amino acids. The CDR3 here is CASSSDVSYEQYF. The CDR3 DNA sequence: TGTGCCAGCAGTTCGGATGTCTCCTACGAGCAGTACTTC.

J is TRBJ2-1 and V is TRBV6-5; the match to TRBD2 covers 13 bases. CDR1 is MNHEY and CDR2 is SVGAGI in the germline V gene. V was clipped by 8 bases and J by 5 bases; unmatched bases: 6. This CDR3 has 15 amino acids. The CDR3 bases are TGTGCCAGCGTGTGGGGGACTAGCGGGAACAATGAGCAGTTCTTC. Translated, it gives CASVWGTSGNNEQFF.

The chain couples TRBV12-3 or TRBV12-4 to TRBJ1-2, with unresolved D. This CDR3 is built from 13 residues. V was cut by 1 base and J by 4 bases, with 7 bases left in between. The CDR3 here is CASSLGQIYGYTF. As DNA, the CDR3 is TGTGCCAGCAGTTTAGGGCAGATCTATGGCTACACCTTC.

V gene TRBV28 combines with J gene TRBJ1-5; TRBD1 aligns across 7 bases. V lost 1 base, J lost 1 base, and 7 bases stayed unmatched. The CDR3 is 17 amino acids. The V gene's germline CDR1 is MDHEN and CDR2 SYDVKM. CDR3 sequence: CASSLYRDRGSNQPQHF. Written as DNA, the CDR3 is TGTGCCAGCAGTTTATACCGGGACAGAGGGAGCAATCAGCCCCAGCATTTT.

The V and J genes are TRBV4-3 and TRBJ1-1; tentative D call: TRBD1 (5 bases). Trimming shortened V by 4 bases and J by 1 base, and 19 bases separated the two germline ends. Germline loops: CDR1 LGHNA, CDR2 YSLEER. CDR3 length: 17 amino acids. The CDR3 protein is CASSPSMYRGRNTEAFF. CDR3 in DNA: TGCGCCAGCAGCCCCTCAATGTACCGGGGGAGGAACACTGAAGCTTTCTTT.